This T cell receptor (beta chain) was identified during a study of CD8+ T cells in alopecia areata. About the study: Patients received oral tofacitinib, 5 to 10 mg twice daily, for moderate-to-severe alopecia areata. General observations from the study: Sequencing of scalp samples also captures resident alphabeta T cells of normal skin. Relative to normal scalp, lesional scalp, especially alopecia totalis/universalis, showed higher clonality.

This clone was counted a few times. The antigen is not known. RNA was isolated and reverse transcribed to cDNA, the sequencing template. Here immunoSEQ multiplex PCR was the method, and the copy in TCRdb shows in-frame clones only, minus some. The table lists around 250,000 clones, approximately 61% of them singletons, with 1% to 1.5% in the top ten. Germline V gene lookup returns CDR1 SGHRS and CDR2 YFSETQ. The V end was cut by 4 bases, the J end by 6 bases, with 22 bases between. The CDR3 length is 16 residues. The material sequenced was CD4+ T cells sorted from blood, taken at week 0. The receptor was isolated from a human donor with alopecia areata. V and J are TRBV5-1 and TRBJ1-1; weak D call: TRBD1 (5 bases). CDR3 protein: CASSIGPGRELSEAFF. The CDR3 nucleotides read TGCGCCAGCAGCATAGGGCCCGGCAGGGAGCTGTCTGAAGCTTTCTTT. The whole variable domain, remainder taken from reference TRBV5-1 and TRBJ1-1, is KAGVTQTPRYLIKTRGQQVTLSCSPISGHRSVSWYQQTPGQGLQFLFEYFSETQRNKGNFPGRFSGRQFSNSRSEMNVSTLELGDSALYLCASSIGPGRELSEAFFGQGTRLTVV.